This TCR beta chain was retrieved from a study of PD-L1 blockade in urothelial cancer. Method: immunoSEQ multiplex PCR; TCRdb's copy keeps in-frame clones and lacks some. The sample consists of 80,000 to 130,000 clones, about 91% of them appearing once. The germline V gene encodes CDR1 ENHRY and CDR2 SYGVKD. The CDR3 is 15 residues long. J was trimmed by 1 base and V by 10 bases; bases with no gene match: 12. Sample: PBMCs, taken around atezolizumab (anti-PD-L1) treatment. The chain uses TRBV10-3 and TRBJ1-1, with 7 bases aligning to TRBD1. The sequence came from a woman of 80 years or more with urothelial cancer. The CDR3 spells CATVPHRGENTEAFF. The CDR3 DNA sequence: TGTGCCACCGTCCCTCACAGGGGTGAGAACACTGAAGCTTTCTTT.